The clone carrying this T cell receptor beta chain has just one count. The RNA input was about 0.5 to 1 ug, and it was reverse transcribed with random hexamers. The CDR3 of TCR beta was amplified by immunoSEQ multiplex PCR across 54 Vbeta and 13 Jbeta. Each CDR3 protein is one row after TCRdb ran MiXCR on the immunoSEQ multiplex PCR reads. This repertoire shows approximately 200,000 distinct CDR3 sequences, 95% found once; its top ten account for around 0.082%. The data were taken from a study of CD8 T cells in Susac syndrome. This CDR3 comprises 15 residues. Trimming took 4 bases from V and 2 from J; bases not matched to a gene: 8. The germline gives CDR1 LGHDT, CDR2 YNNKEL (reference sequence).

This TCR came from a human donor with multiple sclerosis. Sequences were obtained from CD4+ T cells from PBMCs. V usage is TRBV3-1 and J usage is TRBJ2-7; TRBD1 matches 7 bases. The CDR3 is CASSRGRGGPYEQYF. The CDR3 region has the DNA TGTGCCAGCAGCCGCGGAAGAGGGGGCCCCTACGAGCAGTACTTC.